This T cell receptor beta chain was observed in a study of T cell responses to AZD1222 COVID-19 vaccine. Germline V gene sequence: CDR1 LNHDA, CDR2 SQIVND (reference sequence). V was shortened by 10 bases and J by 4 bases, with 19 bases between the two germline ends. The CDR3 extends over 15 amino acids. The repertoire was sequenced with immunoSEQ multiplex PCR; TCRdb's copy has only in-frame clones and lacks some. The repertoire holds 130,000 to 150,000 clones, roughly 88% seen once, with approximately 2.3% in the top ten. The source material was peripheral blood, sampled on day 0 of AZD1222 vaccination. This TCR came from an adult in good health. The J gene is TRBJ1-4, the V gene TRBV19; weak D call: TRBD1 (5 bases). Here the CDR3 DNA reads TGTGCCACTCGATCTGGGGCAGGACGTAATGAAAAACTGTTTTTT. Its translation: CATRSGAGRNEKLFF.